The 23 T cell receptor beta chains listed next were all sequenced from one sample in a study of T cell repertoires in cytomegalovirus infection. Antigens for these TCRs are unknown. TCRdb reanalysed the reads using MiXCR and keeps one entry per CDR3 protein. The table includes around 770,000 distinct CDR3 sequences, almost 30% detected once. The sample in question was cultured CD8+ T cells from PBMCs, obtained from culture after CMV antigen stimulation. The origin of the receptors is a human donor in good health (CMV status not recorded). Some clones in this sample may be carry-over from other donors' samples.

The table lists this clonotype with a few counts. The chain combines TRBV7-2 with TRBJ1-6; D ambiguous. The CDR3 totals 15 residues. Trimming cost V 5 bases and J 0 bases, with 8 bases left between them. Germline V gives CDR1 SGHTA, CDR2 FQGNSA. The CDR3 region is CASSPSPSYNSPLHF. The CDR3 DNA reads as TGTGCCAGCAGCCCCTCCCCCTCCTATAATTCACCCCTCCACTTT.

This chain connects TRBV5-1 to TRBJ2-3, with D possibly matching TRBD1 (5 bases). This CDR3 contains 16 residues. The germline V and J ends were trimmed by 3 bases and 4 bases, with 18 bases remaining between them. Per germline, CDR1 SGHRS and CDR2 YFSETQ. The CDR3 loop is CASSSSLLSGPDTQYF. The CDR3 DNA sequence: TGCGCCAGCAGCTCCTCCCTCCTATCAGGGCCAGATACGCAGTATTTT.

The genes are TRBV27 and TRBJ1-1, with 7 positions matching TRBD1. The CDR3 has 11 residues. Trimming took 8 bases from V and 7 from J; bases not matched to a gene: 4. CDR1 is MNHEY and CDR2 is SMNVEV in the germline V gene (reference sequence). The CDR3 is CASQGTVEAFF. The CDR3 DNA reads TGTGCCAGCCAAGGGACAGTTGAAGCTTTCTTT.

The J gene is TRBJ2-3, the V gene TRBV19; D may be TRBD1 (6 bases). The V gene lost 6 bases and the J gene lost 1 base, with 17 bases spanning the gap. Per the germline V gene, CDR1 is LNHDA and CDR2 is SQIVND (reference sequence). The CDR3 is 16 amino acids. CDR3 nucleotide sequence: TGTGCCAGTAGCGAACCAGTAGGGGGTGGCACAGATACGCAGTATTTT. Its protein product is CASSEPVGGGTDTQYF.

V and J are TRBV5-8 and TRBJ1-2; tentatively, D is TRBD1 (6 bases). The CDR3 is 14 amino acids. Germline V CDR1 and CDR2: SGHTS, YDEGEE. Trimming cost V 4 bases and J 6 bases, with 16 bases left between them. CDR3 sequence (DNA): TGTGCCAGCAGCCATGGGGGGGGCATGGATGGCTACACCTTC. As protein: CASSHGGGMDGYTF.

This chain uses TRBV7-9 with TRBJ2-1; TRBD2 agrees at 14 bases. The trim removed 5 bases at V and 8 bases at J, leaving 5 bases unmatched. The CDR3 is made up of 15 amino acids. Germline V gene data show CDR1 as SEHNR and CDR2 as FQNEAQ (reference sequence). The CDR3 spells CASSKGTSGGHEQFF. CDR3 bases: TGTGCCAGCAGCAAAGGGACTAGCGGGGGCCATGAGCAGTTCTTC.

This clonotype was recorded a few times. The CDR3 DNA sequence: TGTGCCAGCAGCTTAGAAGCGGGGGGGCCTATCGAGTTCTTC. Its protein is CASSLEAGGPIEFF. The V and J genes are TRBV7-8 and TRBJ2-1; TRBD2 agrees at 10 bases. The germline gives CDR1 SGHVS, CDR2 FQNEAQ. V lost 1 base and J lost 14; bases outside the gene matches: 8. The CDR3 has 14 amino acids.

With respect to this clonotype: This may arise from a read error, as a much more abundant clone is one base away. The chain employs TRBV7-9 and TRBJ2-1; 9 bases agree with TRBD2. Trimming at V came to 5 bases and at J to 3 bases, leaving 8 bases not matched to a gene. The V gene's germline CDR1 is SEHNR and CDR2 FQNEAQ (reference sequence). The CDR3 sequence is 16 residues long. In DNA, the CDR3 is TGTGCCAGCAGCCCTAAGGGGACTAGCAACTACAATGAGCAGTTCTTC. Encoded protein: CASSPKGTSNYNEQFF.

With regard to this clonotype: This may come from a read error, since a much larger clone is one base off. The genes are TRBV7-6 and TRBJ2-7; D perhaps matches TRBD2 (6 bases). CDR1 and CDR2 from the germline V gene are SGHVS and FNYEAQ. The CDR3 has 13 amino acids. CDR3 in DNA: TGTGCCTGCAGCCTTGGGGGAGGCGCCGACGCGTACTTC. Translating it yields CACSLGGGADAYF.

In this sample, this clonotype turned up a few times. The chain employs TRBV12-3 or TRBV12-4 and TRBJ2-1; 8 nucleotides align to TRBD2. J gave up 7 bases and V 6 bases, and 8 bases lay outside the gene matches. CDR3 size: 14 residues. The CDR3 DNA reads TGTGCCAGCAGCGACGGACTAGCTGTAAATGAGCAGTTCTTC. It yields the protein CASSDGLAVNEQFF.

This clonotype was recorded a few times. This chain links TRBV5-4 with TRBJ1-1; maybe TRBD1 (5 bases). The CDR3 is made up of 13 amino acids. With 0 bases removed from V and 10 bases from J, the gap between germline ends came to 13 bases. Germline values: CDR1 SGHNT, CDR2 YYREEE (reference sequence). CDR3 in amino acids: CASSLARQGTAFF. The CDR3 DNA sequence: TGTGCCAGCAGCTTGGCGCGGCAGGGTACAGCTTTCTTT.

This clonotype was observed a handful of times. The V call is TRBV4-2, the J call TRBJ2-2; D is possibly TRBD1 (6 bases). Germline V gives CDR1 LGHNA, CDR2 YNFKEQ. The CDR3 length is 17 residues. V gave up 0 bases and J gave up 0 bases, with 11 bases separating them. The CDR3 DNA reads TGTGCCAGCAGCCAAGATTCGTACAGGGCGAACACCGGGGAGCTGTTTTTT. It codes for CASSQDSYRANTGELFF.

This clonotype turned up a few times. This chain connects TRBV2 to TRBJ2-1, with a weak D call TRBD2 (6 bases). V dropped 4 bases and J dropped 4 bases, with 8 bases sitting between them. This CDR3 comprises 13 residues. Germline CDR1 SNHLY, CDR2 FYNNEI. DNA of the CDR3: TGTGCCAGCAGTGTCGGGAGATACAATGAGCAGTTCTTC. Translated, it gives CASSVGRYNEQFF.

V gene TRBV7-9 combines with J gene TRBJ2-3; 7 bases match TRBD1. Germline V CDR1 and CDR2: SEHNR, FQNEAQ (reference sequence). V lost 5 bases, J lost 0 bases, and 11 bases stayed unmatched. The CDR3 is 17 residues long. This CDR3 reads CASSPRLKGASTDTQYF. The CDR3 DNA reads TGTGCCAGCAGCCCTAGGTTAAAGGGGGCAAGCACAGATACGCAGTATTTT.

This clonotype came up a few times. V gene TRBV7-9 combines with J gene TRBJ2-7, with a tentative D call TRBD1 (5 bases). Trimming stripped 1 base from V and 1 base from J, with 14 bases between. This CDR3 contains 16 residues. Germline values: CDR1 SEHNR, CDR2 FQNEAQ (reference sequence). The CDR3 sequence: CASSLETASRSYEQYF. CDR3 nucleotide sequence: TGTGCCAGCAGCTTAGAGACAGCATCACGGTCCTACGAGCAGTACTTC.

V gene TRBV9 combines with J gene TRBJ1-1; D is undetermined. Per germline, CDR1 SGDLS and CDR2 YYNGEE. V lost 0 bases and J lost 3, with 6 bases in between. CDR3 length equals 13 residues. The CDR3 region is CASSVDADTEAFF. The CDR3, as DNA: TGTGCCAGCAGCGTAGATGCAGACACTGAAGCTTTCTTT.

In this sample, this clonotype turned up many times. This chain connects TRBV28 to TRBJ2-4; no definite D call. The CDR3 runs to 13 residues. Trimming left V 7 bases short and J 2 bases short, with 9 bases between. CDR1 MDHEN and CDR2 SYDVKM come from the germline V gene. The CDR3 protein is CASKSQTKNIQYF. Here the CDR3 DNA reads TGTGCCAGCAAAAGTCAAACCAAAAACATTCAGTACTTC.

This sequence joins TRBV6-6 and TRBJ1-2; D perhaps matches TRBD1 (5 bases). V shed 6 bases and J shed 5 bases, with 16 bases lying between them. The germline gives CDR1 MNHNY, CDR2 SVGAGI (reference sequence). The CDR3 sequence is 14 residues long. CDR3 nucleotides: TGTGCCAGCAGGACAGATGCCTGGGGTTATGGCTACACCTTC. This encodes CASRTDAWGYGYTF.

The chain combines TRBV27 with TRBJ1-3; D unresolved. Germline CDR1 is MNHEY and CDR2 is SMNVEV (reference sequence). V lost 6 bases, J lost 0 bases, and 12 bases lay in between. The CDR3 spans 15 residues. The DNA of the CDR3 is TGTGCCAGCAGGAAGGACGGATCCTCTGGAAACACCATATATTTT. It is translated as CASRKDGSSGNTIYF.

The V call is TRBV12-5, the J call TRBJ1-5; D is uncertain. Trimming left V 7 bases short and J 7 bases short, with 17 bases between. The germline V gene has CDR1 LGHNT and CDR2 FRNRAP. CDR3 length: 14 residues. For the CDR3, the DNA is TGTGCTAGTGCCGGTGGCCCGGGAAAACAGCCCCAGCATTTT. Protein: CASAGGPGKQPQHF.

This clonotype was picked up many times. At one end the junction does not follow the germline gene, possibly because of a read error. The chain uses TRBV7-2 and TRBJ2-3; TRBD2 agrees at 9 bases. The CDR3 is made up of 16 amino acids. CDR1 is SGHTA, CDR2 FQGNSA, per germline. The CDR3 bases are TGTGCCAGCAGCGTAGCGGGGGCCTCAAGCACAGATACGCAGTATTTT. Amino acids: CASSVAGASSTDTQYF. Filled out from reference TRBV7-2 and TRBJ2-3, the complete variable domain reads GAGVSQSPSNKVTEKGKDVELRCDPISGHTALYWYRQSLGQGLEFLIYFQGNSAPDKSGLPSDRFSAERTGGSVSTLTIQRTQQEDSAVYLCASSVAGASSTDTQYFGPGTRLTVL.

The chain couples TRBV11-1 to TRBJ2-7; tentatively, D is TRBD1 (5 bases). The CDR3 loop spans 14 amino acids. V lost 5 bases and J 5 bases, leaving 16 bases between the germline ends. The V gene's germline CDR1 is SGHAT and CDR2 FQDESV (reference sequence). The DNA for the CDR3 is TGTGCCAGCAGCCTCGGACCAGGGATGGACGAGCAGTACGTC. It specifies CASSLGPGMDEQYV.

This chain uses TRBV10-3 with TRBJ2-2; tentatively, D is TRBD2 (6 bases). The CDR3 is 14 residues long. The germline V gene encodes CDR1 ENHRY and CDR2 SYGVKD. Trimming took 4 bases from V and 0 from J, leaving 6 bases between them. CDR3: CAISGLANTGELFF. DNA of the CDR3: TGTGCCATCAGTGGACTAGCGAACACCGGGGAGCTGTTTTTT.